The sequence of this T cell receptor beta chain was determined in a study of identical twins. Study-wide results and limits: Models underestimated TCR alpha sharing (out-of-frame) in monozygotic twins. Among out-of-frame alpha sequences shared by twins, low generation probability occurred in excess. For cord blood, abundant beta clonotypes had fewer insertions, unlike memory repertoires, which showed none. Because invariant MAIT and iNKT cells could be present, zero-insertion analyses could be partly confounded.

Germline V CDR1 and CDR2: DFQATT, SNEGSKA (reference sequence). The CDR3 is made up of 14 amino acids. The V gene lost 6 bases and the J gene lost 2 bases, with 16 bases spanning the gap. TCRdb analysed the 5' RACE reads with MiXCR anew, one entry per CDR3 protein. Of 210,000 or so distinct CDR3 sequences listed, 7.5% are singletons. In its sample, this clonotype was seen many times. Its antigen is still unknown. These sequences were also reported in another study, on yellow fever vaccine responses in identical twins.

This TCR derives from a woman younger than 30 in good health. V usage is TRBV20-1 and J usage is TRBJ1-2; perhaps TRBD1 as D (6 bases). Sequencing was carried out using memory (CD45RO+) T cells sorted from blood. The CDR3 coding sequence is TGCAGTGCCACGGGGTCAGGGGCAAACTATGGCTACACCTTC. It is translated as CSATGSGANYGYTF.